Listed here are 29 T cell receptor beta chains from one sample, sequenced in a study of T cell responses to AZD1222 COVID-19 vaccine (dated by TCRdb to the early 2020s). Library method: the immunoSEQ multiplex PCR assay. TCRdb re-hosts the immuneACCESS table, in-frame sequences only. Its copies lack some clones; in the studies checked, an unresolved V gene accounts for under half of them, and the cause for the rest is not known. This sample comprises more than 110,000 clones, roughly 92% of them detected only once. The top ten clonotypes cover 5% of the sample. The sample's time point label, in plain terms: baseline before first vaccination. This specimen was peripheral blood, taken on day 0 of AZD1222 vaccination. These receptors were collected from an adult in good health.

This chain uses TRBV4-1 with TRBJ2-7, with 7 positions matching TRBD1. The trim removed 1 base at V and 2 bases at J, leaving 14 bases unmatched. The CDR3 has 18 residues. CDR1 is MGHRA and CDR2 is YSYEKL in the germline V gene. CDR3 DNA: TGCGCCAGCAGCCAAGTTCTAACCTCGGGACAGCTCACCTACGAGCAGTACTTC. It encodes CASSQVLTSGQLTYEQYF.

The chain uses TRBV6-2 or TRBV6-3 and TRBJ1-5; 8 bases map to TRBD1. Trimming took 2 bases from V and 6 from J; bases not matched to a gene: 6. In germline, CDR1 is MNHEY, CDR2 SVGEGT. The CDR3 sequence is 15 residues long. This CDR3 is CASSYVRGLCQPQHF. The CDR3 DNA follows: TGTGCCAGCAGTTACGTCAGGGGGCTCTGTCAGCCCCAGCATTTT.

This chain links TRBV20-1 with TRBJ1-2; a weak D match, TRBD1 (5 bases). This CDR3 is 11 amino acids long. V lost 5 bases, J lost 4 bases, and 8 bases lay in between. From germline, CDR1 is DFQATT and CDR2 SNEGSKA (reference sequence). For the CDR3, the DNA is TGCAGTGCTCCGACAGTCTATGGCTACACCTTC. Protein product: CSAPTVYGYTF.

V and J are TRBV2 and TRBJ1-5, with TRBD1 matching 10 bases. The V gene's germline CDR1 is SNHLY and CDR2 FYNNEI. The CDR3 contains 16 residues. The V and J ends lost 6 bases and 3 bases, in that order; junction bases with no gene match: 8. The DNA for the CDR3 is TGTGCCAGCAGGGGTAGGGACAGGGGATTCAATCAGCCCCAGCATTTT. Protein product: CASRGRDRGFNQPQHF. Full variable domain (remainder filled in from reference TRBV2 and TRBJ1-5): EPEVTQTPSHQVTQMGQEVILRCVPISNHLYFYWYRQILGQKVEFLVSFYNNEISEKSEIFDDQFSVERPDGSNFTLKIRSTKLEDSAMYFCASRGRDRGFNQPQHFGDGTRLSIL.

The chain carries TRBV6-6 and TRBJ2-1; 7 bases are shared with TRBD1. Germline CDR1 reads MNHNY; CDR2 reads SVGAGI (reference sequence). After removal of 4 bases from V and 12 bases from J, the junction contained 12 bases not matched to a gene. The CDR3 loop spans 14 amino acids. The CDR3 protein is CASSSPHKDRSQFF. For the CDR3, the DNA is TGTGCCAGCAGTTCCCCTCACAAGGACAGGTCGCAGTTCTTC.

This clone was found a few times. The chain uses TRBV6-5 and TRBJ2-1, with 11 bases lining up with TRBD2. Germline V gene lookup returns CDR1 MNHEY and CDR2 SVGAGI. The CDR3 sequence is 13 residues long. The J segment lost 5 bases and the V segment lost 10 bases, leaving 4 bases of the junction unmatched. CDR3 nucleotide sequence: TGTGCCACCATACTAGCGGGAGACAATGAGCAGTTCTTC. The encoded protein is CATILAGDNEQFF.

The gene calls are TRBV27 and TRBJ1-5, with a tentative D call TRBD1 (5 bases). Trimming removed 0 bases from V and 6 bases from J, with 9 bases in between. The CDR3 totals 14 residues. Germline V gene sequence: CDR1 MNHEY, CDR2 SMNVEV (reference sequence). DNA for the CDR3: TGTGCCAGCAGTTTATCGGGCGGGGGTCAGCCCCAGCATTTT. This codes for CASSLSGGGQPQHF.

The rearrangement uses TRBV14 and TRBJ2-1, with D unclear. The CDR3 spans 17 residues. Trimming removed 0 bases at V and 4 bases at J, with 16 bases between. CDR1 and CDR2 from the germline V gene are SGHDN and FVKESK. The CDR3 loop reads CASSQEDLGAWYNEQFF. CDR3 in DNA: TGTGCCAGCAGCCAAGAGGACCTTGGAGCCTGGTACAATGAGCAGTTCTTC.

V and J are TRBV5-1 and TRBJ2-7; 7 bases map to TRBD1. Germline V gene sequence: CDR1 SGHRS, CDR2 YFSETQ. The CDR3 loop spans 14 amino acids. V gave up 0 bases and J gave up 2 bases; unmatched junction bases: 2. The CDR3 DNA reads as TGCGCCAGCAGCTTGGGGCAGGGGGCCTACGAGCAGTACTTC. Residues: CASSLGQGAYEQYF.

This chain joins TRBV14 and TRBJ2-1; D is possibly TRBD2 (6 bases). Trimming shortened V by 0 bases and J by 9 bases, and 12 bases separated the two germline ends. This CDR3 has 14 amino acids. Germline assignment: CDR1 SGHDN and CDR2 FVKESK. Here the CDR3 reads CASSQDLSGLEQFF. As DNA, the CDR3 is TGTGCCAGCAGCCAAGATCTTTCGGGACTTGAGCAGTTCTTC.

V and J are TRBV6-5 and TRBJ1-6; perhaps TRBD1 as D (5 bases). The CDR3 has 13 residues. The V end lost 4 bases, the J end lost 7 bases, and 8 bases lay between the germline ends. Per the germline V gene, CDR1 is MNHEY and CDR2 is SVGAGI. In DNA form, the CDR3 reads TGTGCCAGCAGTTGGGACCAGAATTCACCCCTCCACTTT. The encoded protein is CASSWDQNSPLHF.

CDR3 sequence: CASSLNSSGEKLFF. CDR3 nucleotide sequence: TGTGCCAGCAGTTTGAACAGTTCTGGTGAAAAACTGTTTTTT. The gene calls are TRBV27 and TRBJ1-4; D uncertain. CDR1 and CDR2 from the germline V gene are MNHEY and SMNVEV (reference sequence). The V end was cut by 3 bases, the J end by 7 bases, with 12 bases between. The CDR3 loop spans 14 amino acids. The full variable domain, rest sourced from reference TRBV27 and TRBJ1-4, is EAQVTQNPRYLITVTGKKLTVTCSQNMNHEYMSWYRQDPGLGLRQIYYSMNVEVTDKGDVPEGYKVSRKEKRNFPLILESPSPNQTSLYFCASSLNSSGEKLFFGSGTQLSVL.

This chain's CDR3 is CASSQGVQARGYNEQFF. The CDR3 bases are TGTGCCAGCAGCCAAGGAGTTCAGGCTAGGGGGTACAATGAGCAGTTCTTC. The chain carries TRBV4-2 and TRBJ2-1, with D perhaps matching TRBD1 (6 bases). The CDR3 spans 17 residues. CDR1 and CDR2 from the germline V gene are LGHNA and YNFKEQ. The germline V and J ends were trimmed by 1 base and 4 bases, with 17 bases remaining between them.

The chain couples TRBV12-3 or TRBV12-4 to TRBJ1-2, with D tentatively TRBD1 (5 bases). The CDR3 totals 12 residues. Trimming took off 7 bases at V and 8 bases at J, with 14 bases between the two ends. CDR3 protein: CASTGRLKGYTF. CDR3 bases: TGTGCCAGCACAGGGCGCCTTAAGGGCTACACCTTC.

V usage is TRBV19 and J usage is TRBJ1-1; perhaps TRBD1 as D (6 bases). Germline lookup yields CDR1 LNHDA and CDR2 SQIVND (reference sequence). Trimming took off 4 bases at V and 5 bases at J, with 26 bases between the two ends. The CDR3 extends over 18 amino acids. DNA of the CDR3: TGTGCCAGTAGTAACCTTTCTCCGACAGGCAGGCAGGGGACTGAAGCTTTCTTT. Its protein is CASSNLSPTGRQGTEAFF.

The rearrangement uses TRBV6-5 and TRBJ1-4; TRBD1 might be the D (6 bases). Per the germline V gene, CDR1 is MNHEY and CDR2 is SVGAGI. V was trimmed by 7 bases and J by 4 bases, leaving 16 bases between them. The CDR3 runs to 15 residues. The CDR3 DNA reads as TGTGCCAGCAAGCCTGGGGGCAGAAATAATGAAAAACTGTTTTTT. Translating gives CASKPGGRNNEKLFF.

This chain links TRBV2 with TRBJ2-3; TRBD1 matches at 8 bases. Trimming removed 7 bases from V and 2 bases from J; junction bases left unmatched: 5. Per the germline V gene, CDR1 is SNHLY and CDR2 is FYNNEI. The CDR3 covers 14 residues. The CDR3 bases are TGTGCCAGCAAACCGGGACAGGTCACAGATACGCAGTATTTT. Protein: CASKPGQVTDTQYF. Using reference TRBV2 and TRBJ2-3 for the parts outside the CDR3, the full variable domain is EPEVTQTPSHQVTQMGQEVILRCVPISNHLYFYWYRQILGQKVEFLVSFYNNEISEKSEIFDDQFSVERPDGSNFTLKIRSTKLEDSAMYFCASKPGQVTDTQYFGPGTRLTVL.

In this sample, this clone turned up once. V is TRBV4-2 and J is TRBJ2-7, with TRBD2 matching 9 bases. Germline V CDR1 and CDR2: LGHNA, YNFKEQ. The V segment lost 0 bases and the J segment 3 bases; nucleotides outside the gene matches: 0. This CDR3 is built from 14 residues. The CDR3 nucleotides read TGTGCCAGCAGCCAAGAAGCGGGGGGCTACGAGCAGTACTTC. Amino acids: CASSQEAGGYEQYF.

V usage is TRBV2 and J usage is TRBJ1-2; TRBD1 might be the D (5 bases). With 11 bases removed from V and 7 bases from J, the gap between germline ends came to 11 bases. This CDR3 has 10 amino acids. In germline, CDR1 is SNHLY, CDR2 FYNNEI. The CDR3 region is CAAVGGGYTF. The CDR3 DNA is TGTGCCGCGGTGGGGGGTGGCTACACCTTC. The variable domain in full, with the rest retrieved from reference TRBV2 and TRBJ1-2, is EPEVTQTPSHQVTQMGQEVILRCVPISNHLYFYWYRQILGQKVEFLVSFYNNEISEKSEIFDDQFSVERPDGSNFTLKIRSTKLEDSAMYFCAAVGGGYTFGSGTRLTVV.

This clone was counted only a few times. This rearrangement joins TRBV4-2 to TRBJ2-3, with D possibly TRBD1 on 5 matching bases. V was trimmed by 1 base and J by 3 bases, leaving 23 bases between them. Germline values: CDR1 LGHNA, CDR2 YNFKEQ. The CDR3 contains 19 residues. This CDR3 is CASSQANPQGYTKTDTQYF. CDR3 sequence (DNA): TGTGCCAGCAGCCAAGCCAATCCGCAGGGATACACAAAGACAGATACGCAGTATTTT.

The rearrangement links TRBV6-1 to TRBJ2-1; D is unresolved. Germline loops: CDR1 MNHNS, CDR2 SASEGT. V lost 1 base and J 0 bases, leaving 13 bases between the germline ends. The CDR3 sequence is 17 residues long. The CDR3: CASSEVGWGSSYNEQFF. The CDR3 region has the DNA TGTGCCAGCAGTGAAGTCGGGTGGGGAAGCTCCTACAATGAGCAGTTCTTC.

The chain carries TRBV6-5 and TRBJ1-4; D is undetermined. The V and J ends lost 6 bases and 5 bases respectively, with 10 bases between them. This CDR3 spans 13 amino acids. CDR1 MNHEY and CDR2 SVGAGI come from the germline V gene. The CDR3 nucleotides read TGTGCCAGCAGGCCAGGCACCAATGAAAAACTGTTTTTT. Its translation: CASRPGTNEKLFF.

The CDR3 DNA reads TGCGCCAGCAGCCAGCAGGGGTTTCCTAATGAAAAACTGTTTTTT. It yields the protein CASSQQGFPNEKLFF. This chain joins TRBV4-1 and TRBJ1-4; perhaps TRBD1 as D (6 bases). The V end was cut by 3 bases, the J end by 3 bases, with 11 bases between. CDR3 size: 15 residues. The germline V gene has CDR1 MGHRA and CDR2 YSYEKL.

This clone was observed once. The V gene is TRBV7-6, the J gene TRBJ2-7; a possible D gene is TRBD1 (6 bases). V was pared by 2 bases and J by 0 bases, with 11 bases between. The CDR3 runs to 15 residues. Germline V gene data show CDR1 as SGHVS and CDR2 as FNYEAQ. The CDR3 DNA is TGTGCCAGCAGCTTAACAGGGATGAGCTCCTACGAGCAGTACTTC. Its protein product is CASSLTGMSSYEQYF.

V gene TRBV28 combines with J gene TRBJ1-5; 9 positions match TRBD1. With V trimmed by 4 bases and J by 5 bases, 3 bases remained unmatched. The CDR3 is 14 amino acids. Per the germline V gene, CDR1 is MDHEN and CDR2 is SYDVKM. The CDR3 is CASSSGQGYQPQHF. In nucleotides, the CDR3 is TGTGCCAGCAGTTCGGGACAGGGTTATCAGCCCCAGCATTTT.

The V gene is TRBV6-5, the J gene TRBJ2-7; 7 nucleotides agree with TRBD1. V shed 0 bases, J shed 4 bases, and the junction held 6 bases outside the gene matches. The CDR3 extends over 15 amino acids. Looked up from germline, CDR1 is MNHEY and CDR2 is SVGAGI. The CDR3 protein is CASSYSWTGIYEQYF. CDR3 DNA: TGTGCCAGCAGTTACTCCTGGACAGGAATATACGAGCAGTACTTC.

This rearrangement joins TRBV6-5 to TRBJ1-3; D is unclear. This CDR3 contains 11 residues. V lost 2 bases to trimming and J lost 7 bases, with 3 bases between them. Germline loops: CDR1 MNHEY, CDR2 SVGAGI. Here the CDR3 reads CASSYSNTIYF. CDR3 sequence (DNA): TGTGCCAGCAGTTACAGCAACACCATATATTTT.

This chain uses TRBV28 with TRBJ1-6, with D hard to call. The germline gives CDR1 MDHEN, CDR2 SYDVKM. Trimming removed 9 bases from V and 7 bases from J, with 16 bases in between. CDR3 length: 14 residues. As DNA, the CDR3 is TGTGCCAGTTCCACACTCAACTCAAATTCACCCCTCCACTTT. It translates to CASSTLNSNSPLHF.

The chain is built from TRBV18 and TRBJ2-7; a weak D match, TRBD1 (6 bases). There are 15 residues in the CDR3. Germline V gene sequence: CDR1 KGHSH, CDR2 LQKENI. Trimming took off 0 bases at V and 5 bases at J, with 14 bases between the two ends. The CDR3 sequence: CASSPPRAAGDEQYF. The DNA for the CDR3 is TGTGCCAGCTCACCACCGAGAGCAGCAGGGGACGAGCAGTACTTC.